This entry is about one T cell receptor (beta chain). No antigen is known for it. These data belong to a study of shared clonotypes between healthy human individuals. Study-level background: Ranging from 18 to 49 in age, donors were two women and three men.

Repertoires were generated with immunoSEQ multiplex PCR, while TCRdb's copy carries only in-frame clones and drops some. The sample lists 850,000 to 1,200,000 clones, 65% to 80% seen once, with 1.4% to 1.5% in the top ten. Overall study findings and caveats: Naive CD4 clonotype sharing across several donors was approximately 5%.

This CDR3 comprises 16 residues. Looked up from germline, CDR1 is LGHNA and CDR2 is YNFKEQ. Trimming took 3 bases from V and 2 from J, leaving 17 bases between them. This rearrangement joins TRBV4-2 to TRBJ2-7; D uncertain. Source material: memory CD4+ T cells sorted from blood. Subset: CD45RA-negative fraction. This clonotype originated in a man in his late teens or twenties in good health. The chain's CDR3 is CASSQAPVAATYEQYF. In nucleotides, the CDR3 is TGTGCCAGCAGCCAGGCCCCCGTAGCTGCGACCTACGAGCAGTACTTC.